These 29 T cell receptor beta chains share one sample of origin, sequenced in a study of human T cells and chemical hapten exposure. Time point noted: patch test 1, 2 weeks after DPC sensitization. Treatment defined: therapeutic diphenylcyclopropenone sensitization with weekly scalp DPC. TCRdb reprocessed the RACE reads with MiXCR, giving one entry per CDR3 protein. The sample carries some 350,000 distinct CDR3 sequences, approximately 6.3% recorded once. Here the sequenced sample was whole blood, taken in connection with sensitization to the hapten diphenylcyclopropenone (DPC). These receptors came from a woman under 30 with alopecia areata. Some clones in this sample may be carry-over from other donors' samples.

This clonotype occurred many times. J is TRBJ1-5 and V is TRBV5-1; D is unresolved. This CDR3 has 15 residues. The V end lost 0 bases, the J end lost 3 bases, and 10 bases lay between the germline ends. Germline V CDR1 and CDR2: SGHRS, YFSETQ. This CDR3 reads CASSLEGSFNQPQHF. The CDR3 DNA is TGCGCCAGCAGCTTGGAGGGCAGCTTCAATCAGCCCCAGCATTTT.

This clonotype was seen only a few times. The rearrangement joins TRBV24-1 to TRBJ1-5; 7 bases map to TRBD1. This CDR3 is 16 amino acids long. CDR1 and CDR2 from the germline V gene are KGHDR and SFDVKD. J gave up 5 bases and V 0 bases, and 6 bases lay outside the gene matches. The CDR3, as DNA: TGTGCCACCAGTGATTTGACAGGGGAAGGGGATCAGCCCCAGCATTTT. Amino acid sequence: CATSDLTGEGDQPQHF.

The chain combines TRBV6-5 with TRBJ2-7; D ambiguous. The CDR3 extends over 14 amino acids. Germline V gene data show CDR1 as MNHEY and CDR2 as SVGAGI. Trimming pared 6 bases from V and 3 bases from J, leaving 15 bases between. This chain's CDR3 is CASSLDKRLYEQYF. The CDR3 nucleotides are TGTGCCAGCAGCCTTGACAAACGTCTCTACGAGCAGTACTTC.

This clonotype showed up many times. CDR3 loop: CATRASGASDTQYF. CDR3 coding DNA: TGTGCCACCAGAGCTAGCGGGGCATCAGATACGCAGTATTTT. This chain connects TRBV24-1 to TRBJ2-3; 9 bases line up with TRBD2. The CDR3 is 14 amino acids. V lost 7 bases, J lost 4 bases, and 5 bases stayed unmatched. Germline V gene data show CDR1 as KGHDR and CDR2 as SFDVKD.

V and J are TRBV3-1 and TRBJ1-1; no reliable D call. The CDR3 has 15 amino acids. Germline CDR1 is LGHDT and CDR2 is YNNKEL (reference sequence). The V end was cut by 3 bases, the J end by 3 bases, with 14 bases between. The CDR3 bases are TGTGCCAGCAGCCAGTATGCAAATAGATACACTGAAGCTTTCTTT. Translating it yields CASSQYANRYTEAFF.

This clonotype was counted many times. The chain uses TRBV12-3 or TRBV12-4 and TRBJ1-5, with 8 nucleotides matching TRBD1. The CDR3 is made up of 14 amino acids. V was pared by 6 bases and J by 2 bases, with 3 bases of the junction left unmatched. The CDR3 region has the DNA TGTGCCAGCAGCCCGACAGGGGGCAATCAGCCCCAGCATTTT. Amino acid sequence: CASSPTGGNQPQHF.

The J gene is TRBJ1-3, the V gene TRBV6-1; D gene ambiguous. The CDR3 consists of 19 residues. The V gene lost 1 base and the J gene lost 0 bases, with 19 bases spanning the gap. CDR1 and CDR2 (germline): MNHNS, SASEGT. CDR3 in amino acids: CASSEVIGAASSSGNTIYF. CDR3 nucleotide sequence: TGTGCCAGCAGTGAAGTTATTGGCGCAGCTTCTTCCTCTGGAAACACCATATATTTT.

This clonotype was counted ten times or more. The chain employs TRBV7-9 and TRBJ1-1; no firm D call. Trimming left V 7 bases short and J 4 bases short, with 10 bases between. Germline V gives CDR1 SEHNR, CDR2 FQNEAQ (reference sequence). This CDR3 is 12 amino acids long. CDR3 protein: CASKRSGTEAFF. DNA of the CDR3: TGTGCCAGCAAACGGTCTGGCACTGAAGCTTTCTTT.

This clonotype was counted ten times or more. The chain is built from TRBV20-1 and TRBJ2-1, with D perhaps TRBD1 (6 bases). The CDR3 contains 14 residues. The germline V and J ends were trimmed by 6 bases and 9 bases, with 21 bases remaining between them. Germline CDR1 and CDR2: DFQATT and SNEGSKA (reference sequence). Here the CDR3 reads CSARGTSDNAEQFF. The CDR3 region has the DNA TGCAGTGCGAGGGGGACGTCAGACAATGCTGAGCAGTTCTTC.

The chain carries TRBV27 and TRBJ1-1; no reliable D call. From germline, CDR1 is MNHEY and CDR2 SMNVEV (reference sequence). The CDR3 runs to 13 residues. V gave up 5 bases and J gave up 1 base, with 8 bases separating them. CDR3 sequence: CASSPTRNTEAFF. CDR3 sequence (DNA): TGTGCCAGCAGTCCGACAAGGAACACTGAAGCTTTCTTT.

In regard to this clonotype: Possible read error: a much larger clone is one base away. The chain carries TRBV2 and TRBJ2-1; 10 bases align to TRBD2. Germline CDR1 reads SNHLY; CDR2 reads FYNNEI. V was clipped by 7 bases and J by 9 bases; unmatched bases: 6. The CDR3 is 13 residues long. In DNA, the CDR3 is TGTGCCAGCAAAACTAGCGGGGAAACTGAGCAGTTCTTC. As protein: CASKTSGETEQFF.

This clonotype has at least ten counts. The chain is built from TRBV28 and TRBJ2-5; 7 bases fit TRBD2. The length of the CDR3 is 13 residues. V was pared by 6 bases and J by 1 base, with 2 bases of the junction left unmatched. CDR1 is MDHEN, CDR2 SYDVKM, per germline. The CDR3: CASRRGSQETQYF. The CDR3 nucleotides are TGTGCCAGCAGGCGGGGGTCCCAAGAGACCCAGTACTTC.

The chain joins TRBV5-1 to TRBJ2-2; D is undetermined. The length of the CDR3 is 14 residues. Germline assignment: CDR1 SGHRS and CDR2 YFSETQ. V gave up 0 bases and J gave up 5 bases, with 8 bases separating them. The CDR3 spells CASSLGQETGELFF. DNA of the CDR3: TGCGCCAGCAGCTTGGGGCAGGAGACCGGGGAGCTGTTTTTT.

This clonotype was counted many times. This sequence joins TRBV27 and TRBJ2-7; D is unclear. This CDR3 contains 14 residues. Trimming shortened V by 3 bases and J by 2 bases, and 11 bases separated the two germline ends. Germline-derived CDR1 and CDR2 are MNHEY and SMNVEV (reference sequence). CDR3 sequence: CASSFSKGAYEQYF. CDR3 sequence (DNA): TGTGCCAGCAGTTTTTCGAAGGGTGCCTACGAGCAGTACTTC.

The table lists this clonotype with many counts. The J gene is TRBJ2-7, the V gene TRBV7-2; D gene unclear. V lost 3 bases to trimming and J lost 3 bases, with 12 bases between them. CDR1 SGHTA and CDR2 FQGNSA come from the germline V gene. CDR3 length: 14 amino acids. The CDR3 sequence is CASSFDSYNYEQYF. The CDR3 region has the DNA TGTGCCAGCAGCTTCGACTCGTATAACTACGAGCAGTACTTC.

This clonotype was observed many times. The chain combines TRBV25-1 with TRBJ2-7; 8 bases agree with TRBD1. The V gene end was trimmed by 4 bases and the J gene end by 3 bases; junction bases not matched to a gene: 2. CDR1 MGHDK and CDR2 SYGVNS come from the germline V gene. This CDR3 has 13 residues. The CDR3 DNA reads TGTGCCAGCAGTGGTGGACAGGGCTACGAGCAGTACTTC. Its protein is CASSGGQGYEQYF.

V gene TRBV4-2 combines with J gene TRBJ1-4; 7 bases match TRBD1. Per the germline V gene, CDR1 is LGHNA and CDR2 is YNFKEQ. J was trimmed by 7 bases and V by 1 base; bases with no gene match: 0. This CDR3 comprises 13 residues. The CDR3 region is CASSQGDSEKLFF. The CDR3 DNA reads as TGTGCCAGCAGCCAAGGGGACAGTGAAAAACTGTTTTTT.

V and J are TRBV7-2 and TRBJ2-2; D gene uncertain. V was shortened by 9 bases and J by 6 bases, with 14 bases between the two germline ends. The V gene's germline CDR1 is SGHTA and CDR2 FQGNSA. The CDR3 extends over 13 amino acids. The CDR3 loop reads CARRTISSGELFF. The CDR3 DNA sequence: TGTGCCAGAAGGACGATTTCCTCCGGGGAGCTGTTTTTT.

This clonotype showed up many times. This chain links TRBV15 with TRBJ2-1; tentative D call: TRBD1 (8 bases). V shed 4 bases and J shed 9 bases, with 19 bases lying between them. The CDR3 has 15 amino acids. Germline CDR1 LNHNV, CDR2 YYDKDF (reference sequence). The CDR3 protein is CATSMDREGFTEQFF. The CDR3 DNA follows: TGTGCCACCAGCATGGACAGGGAGGGTTTTACTGAGCAGTTCTTC.

This clonotype came up many times. The gene calls are TRBV4-3 and TRBJ2-5, with 10 bases identical to TRBD1. Germline CDR1 LGHNA, CDR2 YSLEER. This CDR3 is 16 amino acids long. The ends lost 0 bases at V and 4 bases at J; junction bases unmatched: 5. The DNA for the CDR3 is TGCGCCAGCAGCCAAGATTCCGGGACAGGGGCAGAGACCCAGTACTTC. Translation: CASSQDSGTGAETQYF.

The chain carries TRBV12-3 or TRBV12-4 and TRBJ1-2, with D hard to call. V dropped 6 bases and J dropped 2 bases, with 10 bases sitting between them. The CDR3 extends over 13 amino acids. The CDR3 sequence: CASSSTENYGYTF. The CDR3 DNA follows: TGTGCCAGCAGCTCCACAGAAAACTATGGCTACACCTTC.

This clonotype has more than one count but fewer than ten. The CDR3 DNA sequence: TGTGCCAGTAGTATGTTCGGGAATCAGCCCCAGCATTTT. It translates to CASSMFGNQPQHF. The chain has TRBV19 and TRBJ1-5; D not resolved. CDR3 length equals 13 residues. The germline V gene encodes CDR1 LNHDA and CDR2 SQIVND (reference sequence). Deletions cut 3 bases from V and 4 bases from J, with 7 bases between.

A few counts support this clonotype. V gene TRBV2 combines with J gene TRBJ2-3; TRBD2 matches 15 bases. Looked up from germline, CDR1 is SNHLY and CDR2 is FYNNEI. After removal of 4 bases from V and 2 bases from J, the junction contained 4 bases not matched to a gene. The CDR3 sequence is 17 residues long. The DNA for the CDR3 is TGTGCCAGCAGTGTCGGGACTAGCGGGGGGCCCACAGATACGCAGTATTTT. Translation gives CASSVGTSGGPTDTQYF.

This clonotype was seen repeatedly, ten times or more. The CDR3 bases are TGTGCCAGCAGCCCGGACAGTGACTATGGCTACACCTTC. Its translation: CASSPDSDYGYTF. The rearrangement links TRBV7-6 to TRBJ1-2, with D possibly being TRBD1 (6 bases). The CDR3 has 13 residues. CDR1 and CDR2 (germline): SGHVS, FNYEAQ. V lost 5 bases and J lost 3, with 10 bases in between.

This clonotype has more than one count but fewer than ten. The gene calls are TRBV4-2 and TRBJ1-6; D call uncertain. Trimming pared 1 base from V and 0 bases from J, leaving 7 bases between. CDR3 size: 16 residues. From germline, CDR1 is LGHNA and CDR2 YNFKEQ. CDR3 sequence: CASSQGTSSYNSPLHF. The CDR3 bases are TGTGCCAGCAGCCAAGGCACGAGCTCCTATAATTCACCCCTCCACTTT.

The chain has TRBV29-1 and TRBJ2-5; 9 bases are shared with TRBD2. V shed 3 bases, J shed 2 bases, and the junction held 10 bases outside the gene matches. CDR3 size: 16 residues. The germline V gene encodes CDR1 SQVTM and CDR2 ANQGSEA. As DNA, the CDR3 is TGCAGCGTTGATGGGCCCCTAGCGGGGCGACAAGAGACCCAGTACTTC. Amino acid sequence: CSVDGPLAGRQETQYF.

The genes are TRBV5-1 and TRBJ1-2; a possible D gene is TRBD1 (5 bases). V was pared by 0 bases and J by 7 bases, with 10 bases between. CDR3 length equals 13 residues. Germline CDR1 reads SGHRS; CDR2 reads YFSETQ. The DNA for the CDR3 is TGCGCCAGCAGCTTGGAGTCAGGGAGTGGCTACACCTTC. The encoded protein is CASSLESGSGYTF.

The V and J genes are TRBV25-1 and TRBJ2-7; D perhaps matches TRBD2 (5 bases). Per the germline V gene, CDR1 is MGHDK and CDR2 is SYGVNS. Deletions cut 4 bases from V and 0 bases from J, with 10 bases between. This CDR3 comprises 14 residues. The DNA of the CDR3 is TGTGCCAGCAGTGCTGCGGGTAGCTCCTACGAGCAGTACTTC. Amino acid sequence: CASSAAGSSYEQYF.

This clonotype was seen more than once but under ten times. This chain links TRBV12-3 or TRBV12-4 with TRBJ1-1; D not certain. V lost 5 bases and J 1 base, leaving 11 bases between the germline ends. The CDR3 extends over 14 amino acids. The CDR3 DNA reads TGTGCCAGCAGTCCCCGCGTGGCGAACACTGAAGCTTTCTTT. Translating it yields CASSPRVANTEAFF.